This TCR beta chain was profiled in a study of blood T cell repertoires in COVID-19. Overall study context: Donors in the United States, Italy and Spain gave samples during acute or convalescent COVID-19.

This table comes from immunoSEQ multiplex PCR, and its TCRdb copy is limited to in-frame clones, with some not included. The top ten clones hold around a tenth of a sample with 60,000 to 75,000 clones, 65% to 85% of them seen once. Germline V CDR1 and CDR2: MNHNY, SVGAGI (reference sequence). The CDR3 is 15 amino acids. The V segment lost 7 bases and the J segment 4 bases; nucleotides outside the gene matches: 12. V and J are TRBV6-6 and TRBJ2-5, with TRBD2 matching 7 bases. The sequenced sample consisted of peripheral blood. The TCR sequence derives from a woman between 45 and 60 years old with acute or convalescent COVID-19. This chain's CDR3 is CASKEAGTKGETQYF. The CDR3 DNA follows: TGTGCCAGCAAAGAAGCCGGGACTAAGGGAGAGACCCAGTACTTC.